This is a list of T cell receptor beta chains from one sample in a study of T-cell reconstitution after alpha-beta-depleted transplantation in children. TCRdb passed the PCR reads through MiXCR, listing each CDR3 protein once. The table has some 830,000 distinct CDR3 sequences, under 20% seen once. The sequencing used PBMCs, mostly from graft donor cells, collected 360 days after TCRalphabeta/CD19-depleted stem cell transplant. The receptors originated from a male patient between 10 and 17 years old who had a stem cell transplant for acute lymphoblastic leukemia, so the T cells may come from the graft donor. CDR3s include the opening cysteine and the closing phenylalanine or tryptophan. The D gene is left open where the match is weak. Rows give clone size only sometimes, using once, few, many, or a class for an expanded clone.

V gene	clone size	D gene	J gene	CDR3 length	CDR3 DNA	CDR3 protein
TRBV7-3	NA	NA	TRBJ2-6	16	TGTGCCAGCAGCTTAACGGGCGCTTTTGGGGCCAACGTCCTGACTTTC	CASSLTGAFGANVLTF
TRBV4-1	few	NA	TRBJ2-5	16	TGCGCCAGCAGCCAAGAAGGTTGGCGGGCCCAAGAGACCCAGTACTTC	CASSQEGWRAQETQYF
TRBV5-5	many	NA	TRBJ2-1	15	TGTGCCAGCAGCTTCTTCGGGGCAGACTACAATGAGCAGTTCTTC	CASSFFGADYNEQFF
TRBV20-1	few	NA	TRBJ2-1	13	TGCAGTGCTACCCAGACTAGACGCAATGAGCAGTTCTTC	CSATQTRRNEQFF
TRBV20-1	NA	TRBD2	TRBJ2-1	16	TGCAGTGCCCCCCCATTGACTAGCGGATCCTACAATGAGCAGTTCTTC	CSAPPLTSGSYNEQFF
TRBV7-9	many	NA	TRBJ2-1	15	TGTGCCAGCAGCCCCAGCTGGGGGGAAGGGGATGAGCAGTTCTTC	CASSPSWGEGDEQFF
TRBV7-9	few	NA	TRBJ2-3	13	TGTGCCAGCAGCCCCATGTTCACAGATACGCAGTATTTT	CASSPMFTDTQYF
TRBV27	few	TRBD2	TRBJ2-3	14	TGTGCCAGCAGGGCCAGCGGGAGGGCAGATACGCAGTATTTT	CASRASGRADTQYF
TRBV5-1	NA	TRBD1	TRBJ2-3	15	TGCGCCAGCAGCGGGAACAGGGGTAGCGCAGATACGCAGTATTTT	CASSGNRGSADTQYF
TRBV6-1	few	NA	TRBJ2-2	15	TGTGCCAGCATATCCCATAATTCGAACACCGGGGAGCTGTTTTTT	CASISHNSNTGELFF
TRBV13	NA	TRBD2	TRBJ2-1	21	TGTGCCAGCAGCCCAGGGTGGTTAGCGGGAGACCCCGGTGGGTCCTACAATGAGCAGTTCTTC	CASSPGWLAGDPGGSYNEQFF
TRBV20-1	few	TRBD2	TRBJ2-1	18	TGCAGTGCCATTGTGCTAGCGGGAGGACCCCGCTCCTACAATGAGCAGTTCTTC	CSAIVLAGGPRSYNEQFF
TRBV29-1	few	TRBD2	TRBJ2-7	14	TGCAGCGTTGAAGATCTAGGGAGGGGTGACGAGCAGTACTTC	CSVEDLGRGDEQYF
TRBV12-3/TRBV12-4	few	NA	TRBJ2-7	14	TGTGCCAGCAGTTTTCTTGGGGCGATCTACGAGCAGTACTTC	CASSFLGAIYEQYF
TRBV13	NA	TRBD2	TRBJ2-5	18	TGTGCCAGCAGCCATTCGGGACTAGCGGGAGGAAACCAAGAGACCCAGTACTTC	CASSHSGLAGGNQETQYF
TRBV5-1	NA	TRBD2	TRBJ2-2	17	TGCGCCAGCAGCCCAGCGGGGACTAGCGGGCGCCATGGGGAGCTGTTTTTT	CASSPAGTSGRHGELFF
TRBV4-1	NA	NA	TRBJ2-7	14	TGCGCCAGCAGCCCCAACGGAGCTAGCTCCGAGCAGTACTTC	CASSPNGASSEQYF
TRBV10-3	NA	NA	TRBJ1-5	13	TGTGCCAGGGCTCGGGCGCCCAATCAGCCCCAGCATTTT	CARARAPNQPQHF
TRBV5-1	few	TRBD2	TRBJ2-1	15	TGCGCCAGCACCCTCGGTCTACTAGCGGTTAATGAGCAGTTCTTC	CASTLGLLAVNEQFF
TRBV11-1	once	NA	TRBJ1-5	15	TGTGCCAGCAGCTTGTGGAGAGGGATGAATCAGCCCCAGCATTTT	CASSLWRGMNQPQHF
TRBV12-3/TRBV12-4	NA	TRBD2	TRBJ2-3	17	TGTGCCAGCAGTCCTAGACTAGCGGGAGCACCGGGAGATACGCAGTATTTT	CASSPRLAGAPGDTQYF
TRBV20-1	NA	TRBD2	TRBJ2-2	16	TGCAGTGCTAGAGTGACTAGCGGGAGATGGGCCGGGGAGCTGTTTTTT	CSARVTSGRWAGELFF
TRBV15	many	TRBD1	TRBJ1-1	15	TGTGCCACCAGCAGAGCCGGGACAGGGGAAACTGAAGCTTTCTTT	CATSRAGTGETEAFF
TRBV7-9	NA	NA	TRBJ1-1	17	TGTGCCAGCAGCTTAGGCCCCTACAGGGAAGGAGGCAGTGAAGCTTTCTTT	CASSLGPYREGGSEAFF
TRBV5-1	few	TRBD2	TRBJ2-1	18	TGCGCCAGCAGCTTGGGGACTAGCTCCTCGAGCTCCTACAATGAGCAGTTCTTC	CASSLGTSSSSSYNEQFF
TRBV20-1	few	NA	TRBJ1-2	14	TGCAGTGCCCCCGCGCTGGGTAGTAACTATGGCTACACCTTC	CSAPALGSNYGYTF
TRBV7-9	NA	NA	TRBJ2-5	17	TGTGCCAGCAGCCCTAGAGGCCCCGGCGGCGGGACGGAGACCCAGTACTTC	CASSPRGPGGGTETQYF
TRBV12-3/TRBV12-4	NA	TRBD1	TRBJ1-1	17	TGTGCCAGCAGACCCCCGGGGGACAGGGATAGGGGCCCTGAAGCTTTCTTT	CASRPPGDRDRGPEAFF
TRBV6-5	few	NA	TRBJ1-6	16	TGTGCCAGCAGTTACTGGCCAGGGAAAGATAATTCACCCCTCCACTTT	CASSYWPGKDNSPLHF
TRBV7-9	NA	TRBD1	TRBJ2-7	15	TGTGCCAGCAGCCCCGGGACAGGGTACAGCTACGAGCAGTACTTC	CASSPGTGYSYEQYF
TRBV7-8	many	NA	TRBJ2-1	15	TGTGCCAGCAGCCCTAGCGTAACACCCTACAATGAGCAGTTCTTC	CASSPSVTPYNEQFF
TRBV12-3/TRBV12-4	few	TRBD1	TRBJ2-7	14	TGTGCCAGCAGCTCCGGGACAGGCCTCCCCGAGCAGTACTTC	CASSSGTGLPEQYF
TRBV5-1	NA	TRBD2	TRBJ2-1	16	TGCGCCAGCAGCTTGGCAGGGAGGGCTCAGGACAATGAGCAGTTCTTC	CASSLAGRAQDNEQFF
TRBV5-1	few	NA	TRBJ2-5	14	TGCGCCAGCAGCACCCTTCCGGACCAAGAGACCCAGTACTTC	CASSTLPDQETQYF
TRBV10-3	few	NA	TRBJ2-6	14	TGTGCCATCCCCGGGAGCTCTGGGGCCAACGTCCTGACTTTC	CAIPGSSGANVLTF
TRBV10-1	few	TRBD2	TRBJ2-1	19	TGCGCCAGCAGATATTTCACCTTCATAGCGGGACGGCTCGGCAATGAGCAGTTCTTC	CASRYFTFIAGRLGNEQFF
TRBV25-1	NA	NA	TRBJ2-2	14	TGTGCCAGTGGGGGGCAAACGAACACCGGGGAGCTGTTTTTT	CASGGQTNTGELFF
TRBV12-3/TRBV12-4	NA	NA	TRBJ2-7	12	TGTGCCAGCAGCCCGCATCATTACGAGCAGTACTTC	CASSPHHYEQYF
TRBV12-3/TRBV12-4	few	TRBD1	TRBJ1-1	13	TGTGCCAGCAGTTCCGACAGGGCGGCTGAAGCTTTCTTT	CASSSDRAAEAFF
TRBV7-9	NA	NA	TRBJ1-6	14	TGTGCCAGCAGCTTGGCCGGGGATAATTCACCCCTCCACTTT	CASSLAGDNSPLHF
TRBV10-3	few	TRBD1	TRBJ1-1	18	TGTGCCATCAGTGAGTCGCATCTAATCGCCGGGACAGCGCCAGAAGCTTTCTTT	CAISESHLIAGTAPEAFF
TRBV19	NA	NA	TRBJ2-2	16	TGTGCCAGTAGTATCGGTTGGGGGTTTGACACCGGGGAGCTGTTTTTT	CASSIGWGFDTGELFF
TRBV20-1	NA	NA	TRBJ2-3	14	TGCAGTGCTACCGACTCCCGATTCACAGATACGCAGTATTTT	CSATDSRFTDTQYF
TRBV18	NA	TRBD2	TRBJ2-7	15	TGTGCCAGCTCACCCCCCAGCGGGAGGGCCTACGAGCAGTACTTC	CASSPPSGRAYEQYF
TRBV10-2	few	TRBD2	TRBJ2-1	14	TGCGCCAGCAGGACTAGCGGGAGTATAAATGAGCAGTTCTTC	CASRTSGSINEQFF
TRBV20-1	NA	TRBD2	TRBJ2-3	14	TGCAGTCACCAGCGGGAGGAACACACAGATACGCAGTATTTT	CSHQREEHTDTQYF
TRBV12-3/TRBV12-4	few	TRBD2	TRBJ2-5	16	TGTGCCAGCAGTTTAGCGACTAGCGCTTTACAAGAGACCCAGTACTTC	CASSLATSALQETQYF
TRBV27	few	TRBD2	TRBJ2-7	15	TGTGCCAGCAGTTTCGGACTAGCGGGAGGGGACGAGCAGTACTTC	CASSFGLAGGDEQYF
TRBV5-1	once	TRBD1	TRBJ2-7	16	TGCGCCAGCAGCGTAACCCCCGGGACAGACTCCTACGAGCAGTACTTC	CASSVTPGTDSYEQYF
TRBV7-3	NA	TRBD2	TRBJ2-3	15	TGTGCCAGCAGCGTGCTAGCGGGAGAGACAGATACGCAGTATTTT	CASSVLAGETDTQYF
TRBV5-1	NA	TRBD2	TRBJ2-1	18	TGCGCCAGCAGCGGCGACAAGGGACTAGAACGCTTTTTTTATGAGCAGTTCTTC	CASSGDKGLERFFYEQFF
TRBV5-1	many	TRBD1	TRBJ2-1	15	TGCGCCAGCAGCTGGAACAGGGGGCCCTACAATGAGCAGTTCTTC	CASSWNRGPYNEQFF
TRBV7-3	few	TRBD2	TRBJ2-1	16	TGTGCCAGCAGCCCCCAGGTGGGAGGGCCCCTCAATGAGCAGTTCTTC	CASSPQVGGPLNEQFF
TRBV7-6	few	NA	TRBJ2-3	15	TGTGCCAGCAGCTTAGTGGCAAGCGGCACAGATACGCAGTATTTT	CASSLVASGTDTQYF
TRBV24-1	many	NA	TRBJ2-2	15	TGTGCCACCAGTGATTTTACAGGCTTCACCGGGGAGCTGTTTTTT	CATSDFTGFTGELFF
TRBV12-3/TRBV12-4	NA	TRBD1	TRBJ1-2	15	TGTGCCAGCAGTTTTAGGGGAACAGGGGTCTATGGCTACACCTTC	CASSFRGTGVYGYTF
TRBV4-1	few	NA	TRBJ2-1	15	TGCGCCAGCAGCCAAGCGACCGCCGCCTACAATGAGCAGTTCTTC	CASSQATAAYNEQFF